One sample yielded the 31 T cell receptor beta chains listed below, sequenced in a study of kidney transplant recipient with SARS-CoV-2 infection. TCRdb called the reads again in MiXCR, with one record for every CDR3 protein. The sample yields under 300,000 distinct CDR3 sequences, 25% to 35% seen once. The input for sequencing was a blood sample, taken at baseline and on day 111 from a kidney transplant recipient. These receptors came from a male patient aged 30 to 39 who had COVID-19 and was a kidney transplant recipient. Certain T cells may be donor cells from the graft.

This clonotype was counted many times. The V call is TRBV11-1, the J call TRBJ1-2; D unresolved. Germline lookup yields CDR1 SGHAT and CDR2 FQDESV (reference sequence). Trimming took 5 bases from V and 4 from J, leaving 23 bases between them. CDR3 length: 17 amino acids. The CDR3 loop reads CASSEIGKAGKTYGYTF. DNA of the CDR3: TGTGCCAGCAGCGAAATCGGTAAGGCTGGAAAGACCTATGGCTACACCTTC.

This clonotype occurred a few times. The chain links TRBV7-6 to TRBJ2-5; 11 nucleotides align to TRBD2. CDR1 is SGHVS, CDR2 FNYEAQ, per germline. V dropped 5 bases and J dropped 0; count of bases not matched to a gene: 5. The CDR3 consists of 16 residues. CDR3 residues: CASSRPGLADQETQYF. The CDR3 DNA reads as TGTGCCAGCAGCCGGCCGGGACTAGCGGACCAAGAGACCCAGTACTTC.

This clonotype was seen many times. The rearrangement uses TRBV11-2 and TRBJ1-6; D perhaps matches TRBD1 (6 bases). Per the germline V gene, CDR1 is SGHAT and CDR2 is FQNNGV. The CDR3 length is 15 residues. V was clipped by 1 base and J by 7 bases, with 11 bases between them. CDR3 nucleotides: TGTGCCAGCAGCTTAGTGAGCAGGGGAAATTCACCCCTCCACTTT. It is translated as CASSLVSRGNSPLHF.

A note on this clonotype: The CDR3 carries no conserved terminal phenylalanine or tryptophan, so it likely arises from a read error. This chain uses TRBV7-8 with TRBJ1-1; no firm D call. Trimming took 3 bases from V and 5 from J, leaving 16 bases between them. The V gene's germline CDR1 is SGHVS and CDR2 FQNEAQ. CDR3 length: 15 residues. The CDR3 region is CASSFIRRLDTEAFL. The CDR3 DNA reads as TGTGCCAGCAGCTTCATCCGGCGCCTGGATACTGAAGCTTTCCTT.

The sample holds one count of this clonotype. This may come from a read error, since a much larger clone is one base off. J is TRBJ2-5 and V is TRBV19; 7 bases match TRBD1. With V trimmed by 6 bases and J by 9 bases, 19 bases remained unmatched. The CDR3 is 16 amino acids. Germline values: CDR1 LNHDA, CDR2 SQIVND (reference sequence). The CDR3 loop is CASSLNRGPQAEAQYF. CDR3 DNA sequence: TGTGCCAGTAGCCTAAACAGGGGTCCTCAAGCGGAGGCCCAGTACTTC.

In its sample, this clonotype was seen many times. The rearrangement joins TRBV19 to TRBJ2-7; D gene ambiguous. The germline CDR1 and CDR2 sequences are LNHDA and SQIVND (reference sequence). This CDR3 is built from 13 residues. V was pared by 6 bases and J by 2 bases, with 11 bases between. The CDR3 region has the DNA TGTGCCAGTAGCGGGCTCACCCCCTACGAGCAGTACTTC. Its protein product is CASSGLTPYEQYF.

V gene TRBV3-1 combines with J gene TRBJ1-1; D gene unclear. The CDR3 is made up of 17 amino acids. The V gene lost 5 bases and the J gene lost 4 bases, with 23 bases spanning the gap. CDR1 and CDR2 from the germline V gene are LGHDT and YNNKEL (reference sequence). The CDR3 nucleotides read TGTGCCAGCAGCGATGGCATTCCCATTTCAATTCGCACTGAAGCTTTCTTT. Amino acids: CASSDGIPISIRTEAFF.

Ten or more counts support this clonotype. V and J are TRBV20-1 and TRBJ1-1, with D unresolved. Germline loops: CDR1 DFQATT, CDR2 SNEGSKA (reference sequence). The CDR3 runs 12 residues. Trimming shortened V by 5 bases and J by 1 base, and 8 bases separated the two germline ends. The CDR3 region is CSASGPNTEAFF. In DNA, the CDR3 is TGCAGTGCTTCAGGACCGAACACTGAAGCTTTCTTT.

The table lists this clonotype with many counts. V usage is TRBV6-5 and J usage is TRBJ1-5; the match to TRBD1 covers 8 bases. CDR1 and CDR2 (germline): MNHEY, SVGAGI. V gave up 8 bases and J gave up 4 bases; unmatched junction bases: 7. The CDR3 runs 14 residues. CDR3 sequence reads: CASRGRQGNQPQHF. For the CDR3, the DNA is TGTGCCAGCCGGGGGAGACAGGGGAATCAGCCCCAGCATTTT.

This clonotype was seen at least ten times. The genes are TRBV6-1 and TRBJ2-2; D gene unclear. With 1 base removed from V and 5 bases from J, the gap between germline ends came to 8 bases. CDR3 length equals 14 residues. Germline CDR1 and CDR2: MNHNS and SASEGT. The CDR3: CASSEVGGTGELFF. The CDR3, as DNA: TGTGCCAGCAGTGAAGTCGGTGGGACCGGGGAGCTGTTTTTT.

Of note for this clonotype: It is likely a read error: a sequence one base away is far more abundant. J is TRBJ1-3 and V is TRBV6-5; D is unresolved. The CDR3 loop spans 13 amino acids. Germline V lookup: CDR1 MNHEY, CDR2 SVGAGI. CDR3 DNA: TGTACCAGCAGTTACACGCGAGAGGACACCATATATTTT. Translation gives CTSSYTREDTIYF.

A remark on this clonotype: This sequence may be a read error, since a much larger clone differs from it by one base. This chain links TRBV6-5 with TRBJ1-2; no clear D gene. The CDR3 is made up of 17 amino acids. The germline V gene has CDR1 MNHEY and CDR2 SVGAGI. The CDR3 nucleotides read TGTGCCAACAGTACCAACGCCTCTATGCGAAAGACCTATGGCTACACCTTC. Amino acid sequence: CANSTNASMRKTYGYTF.

Concerning this clonotype itself: The junction shows a germline mismatch at one end, possibly a read error. CDR3 region: CASSLTSGVSTDAQYF. The CDR3 bases are TGTGCCAGCAGCTTGACTAGCGGGGTAAGCACAGATGCGCAGTATTTT. V is TRBV5-4 and J is TRBJ2-3; TRBD2 agrees at 10 bases. Germline assignment: CDR1 SGHNT and CDR2 YYREEE (reference sequence). This CDR3 is built from 16 residues.

To note about this clonotype: Since a much larger clone is just one base distant, this may be a read error. The CDR3 DNA follows: TGCGTCAGCAGCTTGGACGCTAGCAGCACCGGGGAGCTGTTTTTT. It encodes CVSSLDASSTGELFF. The J gene is TRBJ2-2, the V gene TRBV5-1; possibly TRBD2 for D (5 bases). The CDR3 totals 15 residues. Germline V gene data show CDR1 as SGHRS and CDR2 as YFSETQ.

This clonotype was seen more than once but under ten times. This chain uses TRBV6-5 with TRBJ1-1; 7 bases are a match to TRBD1. CDR3 length: 14 amino acids. Germline values: CDR1 MNHEY, CDR2 SVGAGI. Unmatched junction bases numbered 8, after V lost 6 bases and J lost 4 bases. CDR3 DNA: TGTGCCAGCAGCCTTCAGGGGGGGGGCACTGAAGCTTTCTTT. Translating gives CASSLQGGGTEAFF.

In its sample, this clonotype was seen many times. The V and J genes are TRBV2 and TRBJ1-2, with 10 positions matching TRBD1. Germline V gives CDR1 SNHLY, CDR2 FYNNEI. The V gene end was trimmed by 6 bases and the J gene end by 3 bases; junction bases not matched to a gene: 7. The CDR3 covers 15 residues. The CDR3 nucleotides read TGTGCCAGCAGGATGACAGGGGGCCCCTACTATGGCTACACCTTC. It is translated as CASRMTGGPYYGYTF.

To note about this clonotype: A single base separates this from a much larger clone, so it may be a read error. The rearrangement links TRBV5-4 to TRBJ1-2, with no clear D. Trimming left V 6 bases short and J 4 bases short, with 22 bases between. CDR1 SGHNT and CDR2 YYREEE come from the germline V gene (reference sequence). CDR3 length: 16 amino acids. CDR3 DNA sequence: TGTGCCAGCAAAATCAACGTACCAGGAAAGACCTATGGCTACACCTTC. It yields the protein CASKINVPGKTYGYTF.

In its sample, this clonotype was seen many times. This chain connects TRBV28 to TRBJ2-1, with 7 bases fitting TRBD2. Germline lookup yields CDR1 MDHEN and CDR2 SYDVKM. The CDR3 spans 15 residues. The ends lost 1 base at V and 7 bases at J; junction bases unmatched: 7. The CDR3 loop reads CASSLSGGSKNEQFF. CDR3 DNA sequence: TGTGCCAGCAGTTTATCGGGCGGGAGTAAAAATGAGCAGTTCTTC.

There are many counts of this clonotype. The V and J genes are TRBV15 and TRBJ2-3; 8 positions match TRBD2. Germline V gives CDR1 LNHNV, CDR2 YYDKDF (reference sequence). This CDR3 spans 16 amino acids. With 5 bases clipped from V and 5 bases from J, the junction kept 12 bases outside the gene matches. The CDR3 DNA follows: TGTGCCACCAGCCAACCGGGGGGGGTGGGTCAAGATACGCAGTATTTT. Protein sequence: CATSQPGGVGQDTQYF.

Worth noting for this clonotype: A clone one base away is much larger, so this may be a read error. The conserved closing phenylalanine or tryptophan is absent in this CDR3, likely reflecting a read error. The chain recombines TRBV27 with TRBJ2-3; 7 nucleotides match TRBD2. From germline, CDR1 is MNHEY and CDR2 SMNVEV (reference sequence). Germline trimming cut 5 bases from V and 4 bases from J; bases unmatched to any gene: 12. The CDR3 has 16 amino acids. CDR3 amino acids: CASSPQLGRGPDTQYS. In nucleotides, the CDR3 is TGTGCCAGCAGTCCCCAGTTGGGGAGGGGTCCAGATACGCAGTATTCT.

As to this clonotype: This may stem from a read error, because a much larger clone lies one nucleotide away. The genes are TRBV29-1 and TRBJ2-1, with 11 nucleotides matching TRBD2. After removal of 1 base from V and 8 bases from J, the junction contained 4 bases not matched to a gene. This CDR3 has 14 residues. Per germline, CDR1 SQVTM and CDR2 ANQGSEA. The CDR3 DNA is TGCAGCGTTGAAGGTAGCGGGGGGGGCCATGAGCAGTTCTTC. This codes for CSVEGSGGGHEQFF.

About this clonotype itself: This may arise from a read error, as a much more abundant clone is one base away. The chain employs TRBV23-1 and TRBJ1-2; D gene unclear. TRBV23-1 is identified as an open reading frame with a role that is uncertain. The CDR3 is 17 residues long. The V gene lost 5 bases and the J gene lost 7 bases, with 26 bases spanning the gap. The CDR3 bases are TGCGCCAGCAGTTGCCCCGTGCTACGCAGAAAGACCTGTGGCTACACCTTC. Amino acids: CASSCPVLRRKTCGYTF.

On this clonotype itself: A much larger clone lies one base from this, so it may be a read error. The chain employs TRBV24-1 and TRBJ1-2; 10 bases are shared with TRBD1. The CDR3 covers 15 residues. Germline CDR1 KGHDR, CDR2 SFDVKD. The CDR3, as DNA: TGTGCCACCAATGATTATGACAGGGGGCACTATGGCTACACCTTC. Residues: CATNDYDRGHYGYTF.

Of note for this clonotype: This clone may be a read error of a much larger clone one base away. The chain recombines TRBV13 with TRBJ2-5, with 8 nucleotides matching TRBD2. The CDR3 length is 16 residues. From germline, CDR1 is PRHDT and CDR2 FYEKMQ (reference sequence). CDR3 in DNA: TGTGCCGGCAGGCGTACTAGCGGTTTATCAAGGGTGACCCAGTACTTC. Amino acids: CAGRRTSGLSRVTQYF.

The genes are TRBV7-2 and TRBJ2-3; weak D call: TRBD2 (5 bases). Deletions cut 4 bases from V and 0 bases from J, with 11 bases between. The CDR3 has 15 amino acids. CDR1 is SGHTA, CDR2 FQGNSA, per germline. The CDR3 here is CASSYGAVSTDTQYF. CDR3 nucleotide sequence: TGTGCCAGCAGCTATGGAGCGGTTAGCACAGATACGCAGTATTTT.

The V and J genes are TRBV20-1 and TRBJ1-1; D uncertain. CDR3 size: 14 residues. Germline-derived CDR1 and CDR2 are DFQATT and SNEGSKA (reference sequence). Trimming cost V 5 bases and J 0 bases, with 13 bases left between them. CDR3 sequence: CSAFQASLNTEAFF. CDR3 DNA: TGCAGTGCTTTCCAGGCATCTCTGAACACTGAAGCTTTCTTT.

With respect to this clonotype: This probably arose from a read error, given a far larger clone one base away. V and J are TRBV6-1 and TRBJ2-7; 7 bases agree with TRBD1. The tail of the sequence fits TRBJ2-5 better, so the J call may be wrong. CDR1 MNHNS and CDR2 SASEGT come from the germline V gene. This CDR3 has 14 residues. The CDR3 protein is CASSSGQEAKTQYF. Here the CDR3 DNA reads TGTGCCAGCAGCTCCGGACAGGAGGCAAAGACCCAGTACTTC.

This clonotype was counted ten times or more. The chain carries TRBV15 and TRBJ2-7; tentatively, D is TRBD2 (6 bases). V was clipped by 4 bases and J by 4 bases, with 14 bases between them. The CDR3 sequence is 14 residues long. In germline, CDR1 is LNHNV, CDR2 YYDKDF (reference sequence). CDR3 residues: CATSKGGASYEQYF. The CDR3, as DNA: TGTGCCACCAGCAAAGGAGGGGCCTCTTACGAGCAGTACTTC. Together with reference TRBV15 and TRBJ2-7, the CDR3 gives the full variable domain: DAMVIQNPRYQVTQFGKPVTLSCSQTLNHNVMYWYQQKSSQAPKLLFHYYDKDFNNEADTPDNFQSRRPNTSFCFLDIRSPGLGDTAMYLCATSKGGASYEQYFGPGTRLTVT.

In this sample, this clonotype turned up many times. This rearrangement joins TRBV6-9 to TRBJ1-2; D is ambiguous. CDR1 MNHGY and CDR2 SVAAGI come from the germline V gene. The CDR3 extends over 17 amino acids. Trimming took 5 bases from V and 4 from J, leaving 23 bases between them. CDR3 residues: CASSVVQPYGKTYGYTF. CDR3 coding DNA: TGTGCCAGCAGTGTGGTCCAGCCTTACGGAAAGACCTATGGCTACACCTTC.

This clonotype turned up a few times. The rearrangement uses TRBV7-3 and TRBJ1-1, with 8 bases fitting TRBD1. CDR1 is SGHTA, CDR2 FQGTGA, per germline. The V segment lost 3 bases and the J segment 8 bases; nucleotides outside the gene matches: 5. The CDR3 has 13 residues. CDR3 in amino acids: CASSLGQETEAFF. The CDR3 nucleotides are TGTGCCAGCAGCTTGGGACAGGAAACAGAAGCTTTCTTT.

J is TRBJ1-2 and V is TRBV21-1. TRBV21-1 is noted as a pseudogene. The CDR3 consists of 8 residues. CDR3 residues: CAPRGYTF. The CDR3 coding sequence is TGTGCCCCACGGGGCTACACCTTC.